Listed here are 9 T cell receptor beta chains from one sample, sequenced in a study of T cell repertoires in cytomegalovirus infection. TCRdb itself ran the reads through MiXCR, one entry per CDR3 protein. The sample carries 150,000 to 200,000 distinct CDR3 sequences, approximately 19% recorded once. The sample was PBMCs. Receptor source: a human donor in good health (CMV status not recorded). Some clones in this sample may be carry-over from other donors' samples.

This chain joins TRBV9 and TRBJ2-1; D is undetermined. Germline V gives CDR1 SGDLS, CDR2 YYNGEE. V lost 3 bases and J 0 bases, leaving 10 bases between the germline ends. CDR3 size: 15 residues. The CDR3 nucleotides are TGTGCCAGCAGCGAAGAGGCCAGCTCCTACAATGAGCAGTTCTTC. This gives the protein CASSEEASSYNEQFF.

In this sample, this clonotype turned up many times. The chain links TRBV7-3 to TRBJ2-1, with TRBD2 matching 13 bases. The germline V gene has CDR1 SGHTA and CDR2 FQGTGA. The CDR3 is 16 amino acids. Trimming at V came to 5 bases and at J to 4 bases, leaving 5 bases not matched to a gene. CDR3 DNA: TGTGCCAGCAGCCCCTGGACTAGCGGGGGATACAATGAGCAGTTCTTC. It encodes CASSPWTSGGYNEQFF.

The chain joins TRBV6-1 to TRBJ1-5; D unclear. The CDR3 loop spans 17 amino acids. V was shortened by 5 bases and J by 0 bases, with 17 bases between the two germline ends. Germline CDR1 reads MNHNS; CDR2 reads SASEGT. The CDR3 is CASSPPLRTASNQPQHF. Written as DNA, the CDR3 is TGTGCCAGCAGTCCGCCTCTTCGGACCGCTAGCAATCAGCCCCAGCATTTT.

In its sample, this clonotype was seen a few times. The chain employs TRBV28 and TRBJ2-5; either TRBD1 or TRBD2 may supply D (5 bases each). The CDR3 extends over 14 amino acids. The germline V gene encodes CDR1 MDHEN and CDR2 SYDVKM. V dropped 7 bases and J dropped 1 base, with 13 bases sitting between them. CDR3 sequence reads: CASTSGTVQETQYF. CDR3 in DNA: TGTGCCAGCACCTCCGGGACGGTCCAAGAGACCCAGTACTTC.

The rearrangement joins TRBV24-1 to TRBJ1-5, with no clear D. Germline CDR1 is KGHDR and CDR2 is SFDVKD. V lost 4 bases to trimming and J lost 6 bases, with 6 bases between them. The CDR3 consists of 12 residues. The CDR3 here is CATSEFGQPQHF. The CDR3 region has the DNA TGTGCCACCAGTGAGTTCGGTCAGCCCCAGCATTTT.

The chain joins TRBV15 to TRBJ2-5; 8 bases are shared with TRBD2. Germline CDR1 LNHNV, CDR2 YYDKDF (reference sequence). The CDR3 has 15 residues. J gave up 5 bases and V 0 bases, and 5 bases lay outside the gene matches. The CDR3 sequence is CATSRDASGFETQYF. CDR3 coding DNA: TGTGCCACCAGCAGAGATGCTAGCGGGTTCGAGACCCAGTACTTC.

This clonotype was seen at least ten times. The chain has TRBV7-2 and TRBJ2-1, with TRBD1 identical over 9 bases. This CDR3 is built from 15 residues. CDR1 is SGHTA and CDR2 is FQGNSA in the germline V gene. After removal of 3 bases from V and 2 bases from J, the junction contained 2 bases not matched to a gene. DNA for the CDR3: TGTGCCAGCAGCTTGGGACAGGGCCCCTACAATGAGCAGTTCTTC. This codes for CASSLGQGPYNEQFF.

At least ten counts were recorded for this clonotype. The rearrangement links TRBV19 to TRBJ1-5, with 8 nucleotides matching TRBD1. V was pared by 6 bases and J by 3 bases, with 4 bases of the junction left unmatched. Germline CDR1 and CDR2: LNHDA and SQIVND (reference sequence). This CDR3 comprises 14 residues. The CDR3 protein is CASRTGANNQPQHF. CDR3 coding DNA: TGTGCCAGTAGGACAGGGGCTAACAATCAGCCCCAGCATTTT.

The chain carries TRBV7-9 and TRBJ1-4; no firm D call. This CDR3 region has 12 residues. Trimming cost V 2 bases and J 10 bases, with 8 bases left between them. In germline, CDR1 is SEHNR, CDR2 FQNEAQ (reference sequence). The CDR3 reads CASSLSGGKLFF. CDR3 in DNA: TGTGCCAGCAGCTTATCAGGAGGAAAACTGTTTTTT.